Here is one T cell receptor beta chain with its context. The sample is drawn from a study of blood T cell repertoires in COVID-19. Study information: Samples taken during acute and convalescent COVID-19 were collected in the United States, Italy and Spain.

Between the trimmed V and J ends, which lost 3 bases and 8 bases, there was a span of 13 bases. Germline values: CDR1 MNHEY, CDR2 SMNVEV (reference sequence). This CDR3 comprises 14 residues. Clones were read by immunoSEQ multiplex PCR, and TCRdb kept only the in-frame ones, dropping some. The table has approximately 50,000 clones, 86% seen once; the top ten hold around 23%. The sequenced sample consisted of peripheral blood. The receptor's source is an elderly woman with acute or convalescent COVID-19. The rearrangement uses TRBV27 and TRBJ2-2; D might be TRBD1 (5 bases). The CDR3 region is CASSFIGVGGELFF. In DNA, the CDR3 is TGTGCCAGCAGTTTTATAGGGGTCGGGGGGGAGCTGTTTTTT.